The clone carrying this TCR beta chain was picked up one time. Its target is not known. This entry comes from a study of PD-1 blockade in classical Hodgkin lymphoma. In the study overall: Patients were given intravenous nivolumab, 3 mg/kg, every 2 weeks.

Clones were sequenced by immunoSEQ multiplex PCR, and TCRdb holds only the in-frame ones, with some missing. Here the sample spans more than 90,000 clones, roughly 76% being singletons. Study results and caveats: Prior therapy or disease activity may underlie the repertoire differences, whose causes remain undefined. Newly diagnosed patients were reported to start with lower TCR diversity than healthy donors. Those achieving complete response showed baseline diversity like newly diagnosed patients.

The V and J ends lost 6 bases and 7 bases, in that order; junction bases with no gene match: 3. This CDR3 contains 12 residues. The germline V gene encodes CDR1 MNHNS and CDR2 SASEGT. Every patient relapsed after autologous stem cell transplantation, and brentuximab vedotin exposure varied. Sequencing used peripheral blood mononuclear cells (PBMCs), obtained before the second cycle of nivolumab. The genes are TRBV6-1 and TRBJ2-4; 7 nucleotides align to TRBD1. The sequence derives from a human donor with classical Hodgkin lymphoma. CDR3 nucleotide sequence: TGTGCCAGCAGGTCGACAGGGAACATTCAGTACTTC. Translating it yields CASRSTGNIQYF.